This T cell receptor (beta chain) was captured in a study of shared clonotypes between healthy human individuals. The CDR3 length is 17 residues. Trimming took 3 bases from V and 0 from J, leaving 13 bases between them. Germline V gene sequence: CDR1 SGHRS, CDR2 YFSETQ. Overall study results and limits: Shared clonotypes across all four donors exceeded non-shared ones in generation probability.

Using immunoSEQ multiplex PCR, the repertoire was profiled, and TCRdb retains in-frame clones only, with some absent. The sample has a few million clones, about 92% seen once. As for this clone: Its antigen is not identified.

Sequenced input: naive CD4+ T cells sorted from blood. Subset defined: CD45RA+ positively selected. This receptor was taken from a man aged 18 to 35 in good health. The V call is TRBV5-1, the J call TRBJ2-6, with D possibly being TRBD1 (6 bases). The CDR3 reads CASSWGNRASGANVLTF. The CDR3, as DNA: TGCGCCAGCAGCTGGGGAAACAGGGCCTCTGGGGCCAACGTCCTGACTTTC.